Here is one TCR beta chain with its context. Its antigen is as yet unknown. The data belong to a study of T cell responses to AZD1222 COVID-19 vaccine. Regarding the study as a whole: Spike was spanned by vaccine-associated CD4 TCRs, with dominance at 160-218 and 743-854. Unmutated variant regions are reportedly the target of nearly half of TCRs that are spike-specific. Elevations in Spike-specific TCR breadth and depth followed administration of two AZD1222 doses.

Deletions cut 10 bases from V and 4 bases from J, with 12 bases between. The CDR3 covers 12 residues. Germline V lookup: CDR1 LNHDA, CDR2 SQIVND (reference sequence). Sequenced by immunoSEQ multiplex PCR; TCRdb stores in-frame clones only, minus some. The sample lists approximately 74,000 clones, roughly 89% occurring once. The genes are TRBV19 and TRBJ2-3, with D hard to call. The source is an adult in good health. The starting material was peripheral blood, obtained on day 0 of AZD1222 vaccination. The CDR3 coding sequence is TGTGCCACCGGTCAGGCGGCAGATACGCAGTATTTT. Translating it yields CATGQAADTQYF.